The 15 T cell receptor beta chains in this list originate from one sample, sequenced in a study of OX40 agonist ivuxolimab in advanced cancers. The table came from immunoSEQ multiplex PCR; TCRdb's copy has only in-frame clones and leaves some out. The data hold around 85,000 clones, with about 90% observed a single time. This material consisted of CD4+ or CD8+ T cells sorted from blood, taken in a trial of the OX40 agonist ivuxolimab. All receptors derive from an adult with an advanced solid tumor such as melanoma, head and neck, liver or kidney cancer.

The chain recombines TRBV15 with TRBJ2-1; the D call may be TRBD1 or TRBD2 (5 bases each). V was pared by 7 bases and J by 3 bases, with 22 bases between. CDR3 length: 17 amino acids. The germline V gene has CDR1 LNHNV and CDR2 YYDKDF (reference sequence). The CDR3, as DNA: TGTGCCACCAAACGGGGATCGGAGGACACTTACTACAATGAGCAGTTCTTC. Its translation: CATKRGSEDTYYNEQFF.

The J gene is TRBJ1-3, the V gene TRBV9; D may be TRBD1 (6 bases). The CDR3 is 17 amino acids. Trimming shortened V by 1 base and J by 0 bases, and 14 bases separated the two germline ends. Germline CDR1 SGDLS, CDR2 YYNGEE. CDR3 residues: CASSVRWGHFSGNTIYF. The CDR3 region has the DNA TGTGCCAGCAGCGTAAGGTGGGGGCATTTCTCTGGAAACACCATATATTTT.

The chain joins TRBV2 to TRBJ1-5, with TRBD1 matching over 7 bases. The germline V gene encodes CDR1 SNHLY and CDR2 FYNNEI. This CDR3 has 14 residues. J was trimmed by 4 bases and V by 7 bases; bases with no gene match: 7. CDR3 residues: CASMWNRGNQPQHF. Here the CDR3 DNA reads TGTGCCAGCATGTGGAACAGGGGAAATCAGCCCCAGCATTTT. The variable domain in full, with the rest retrieved from reference TRBV2 and TRBJ1-5, is EPEVTQTPSHQVTQMGQEVILRCVPISNHLYFYWYRQILGQKVEFLVSFYNNEISEKSEIFDDQFSVERPDGSNFTLKIRSTKLEDSAMYFCASMWNRGNQPQHFGDGTRLSIL.

The rearrangement uses TRBV4-1 and TRBJ2-1, with 8 bases aligning to TRBD2. Germline assignment: CDR1 MGHRA and CDR2 YSYEKL. CDR3 length equals 17 residues. Trimming took 0 bases from V and 4 from J; bases not matched to a gene: 8. CDR3: CASSQDAERGPYNEQFF. The DNA of the CDR3 is TGCGCCAGCAGCCAAGATGCAGAGCGGGGGCCATACAATGAGCAGTTCTTC.

This clone has more than one count but fewer than ten. The gene calls are TRBV6-1 and TRBJ2-1, with 10 positions matching TRBD2. CDR3 length: 15 amino acids. Germline V gene sequence: CDR1 MNHNS, CDR2 SASEGT. The V and J ends lost 2 bases and 6 bases, in that order; junction bases with no gene match: 4. In DNA, the CDR3 is TGTGCCAGCAGTGAAAGACTAGCGGGTCCCAATGAGCAGTTCTTC. It is translated as CASSERLAGPNEQFF.

V gene TRBV5-4 combines with J gene TRBJ2-3; TRBD2 agrees at 10 bases. Germline-derived CDR1 and CDR2 are SGHNT and YYREEE (reference sequence). CDR3 length: 16 amino acids. The J segment lost 6 bases and the V segment lost 4 bases, leaving 11 bases of the junction unmatched. The CDR3 nucleotides are TGTGCCAGCAGCCCTTCCCTAGCGGGGGCGCTGGATACGCAGTATTTT. It is translated as CASSPSLAGALDTQYF.

The sample holds one count of this clone. V usage is TRBV10-3 and J usage is TRBJ1-2; tentative D call: TRBD1 (5 bases). Between the trimmed V and J ends, which lost 3 bases and 6 bases, there was a span of 17 bases. Germline V gene sequence: CDR1 ENHRY, CDR2 SYGVKD. The CDR3 is made up of 15 amino acids. The CDR3 protein is CAISDGDPGGDGYTF. CDR3 nucleotides: TGTGCCATCAGTGATGGGGACCCGGGAGGGGATGGCTACACCTTC.

The chain links TRBV7-9 to TRBJ1-2; tentative D call: TRBD1 (5 bases). This CDR3 has 12 residues. Germline assignment: CDR1 SEHNR and CDR2 FQNEAQ (reference sequence). V lost 6 bases and J lost 7, with 12 bases in between. The CDR3: CASRLSGGGYTF. The DNA of the CDR3 is TGTGCCAGCAGACTCTCCGGGGGTGGCTACACCTTC.

This chain joins TRBV10-3 and TRBJ2-1; perhaps TRBD1 as D (5 bases). The V end lost 4 bases, the J end lost 7 bases, and 14 bases lay between the germline ends. Germline CDR1 is ENHRY and CDR2 is SYGVKD. The CDR3 totals 14 residues. The CDR3 DNA sequence: TGTGCCATCAGTGCCATAGGGGTTACGAATGAGCAGTTCTTC. This codes for CAISAIGVTNEQFF.

The genes are TRBV4-3 and TRBJ2-7, with TRBD2 matching over 10 bases. V lost 4 bases and J lost 4; bases outside the gene matches: 7. Germline-derived CDR1 and CDR2 are LGHNA and YSLEER. This CDR3 region has 15 residues. In DNA, the CDR3 is TGCGCCAGCAGCCCCGTGGCTAGCGGGGGTTACGAGCAGTACTTC. This gives the protein CASSPVASGGYEQYF.

This chain connects TRBV29-1 to TRBJ1-3; D is unclear. The V gene lost 6 bases and the J gene lost 7 bases, with 16 bases spanning the gap. The CDR3 runs to 13 residues. Germline V lookup: CDR1 SQVTM, CDR2 ANQGSEA. Written as DNA, the CDR3 is TGCAGCGTGGTACCTGGGGAGGAGAACACCATATATTTT. Protein product: CSVVPGEENTIYF.

This sequence joins TRBV9 and TRBJ2-3; weak D call: TRBD2 (6 bases). Germline V CDR1 and CDR2: SGDLS, YYNGEE. Trimming removed 3 bases at V and 5 bases at J, with 16 bases between. The CDR3 length is 15 residues. The CDR3 DNA follows: TGTGCCAGCAGCGAACTAGCTTTACGTTTAGATACGCAGTATTTT. Its protein product is CASSELALRLDTQYF. The whole variable domain, remainder taken from reference TRBV9 and TRBJ2-3, is DSGVTQTPKHLITATGQRVTLRCSPRSGDLSVYWYQQSLDQGLQFLIQYYNGEERAKGNILERFSAQQFPDLHSELNLSSLELGDSALYFCASSELALRLDTQYFGPGTRLTVL.

This chain links TRBV28 with TRBJ2-7, with D hard to call. The CDR3 runs to 14 residues. Germline V gene data show CDR1 as MDHEN and CDR2 as SYDVKM. V was clipped by 1 base and J by 3 bases, with 10 bases between them. The CDR3 protein is CASSLFPTGYEQYF. The CDR3 coding sequence is TGTGCCAGCAGTTTATTCCCGACTGGCTACGAGCAGTACTTC.

The chain has TRBV6-6 and TRBJ2-7; 11 bases align to TRBD2. Looked up from germline, CDR1 is MNHNY and CDR2 is SVGAGI (reference sequence). Unmatched junction bases numbered 8, after V lost 2 bases and J lost 5 bases. The CDR3 loop spans 16 amino acids. In DNA form, the CDR3 reads TGTGCCAGCAGTTACCCTTTAGGGGGACTAGCGGACGAGCAGTACTTC. Translating it yields CASSYPLGGLADEQYF.

The CDR3 bases are TGTGCCAGCAGCTCCACCGGGGAGCTGTTTTTT. Translated: CASSSTGELFF. The V gene is TRBV28, the J gene TRBJ2-2; no firm D call. The V end was cut by 6 bases, the J end by 4 bases, with 3 bases between. Germline-derived CDR1 and CDR2 are MDHEN and SYDVKM. The CDR3 is 11 residues long.